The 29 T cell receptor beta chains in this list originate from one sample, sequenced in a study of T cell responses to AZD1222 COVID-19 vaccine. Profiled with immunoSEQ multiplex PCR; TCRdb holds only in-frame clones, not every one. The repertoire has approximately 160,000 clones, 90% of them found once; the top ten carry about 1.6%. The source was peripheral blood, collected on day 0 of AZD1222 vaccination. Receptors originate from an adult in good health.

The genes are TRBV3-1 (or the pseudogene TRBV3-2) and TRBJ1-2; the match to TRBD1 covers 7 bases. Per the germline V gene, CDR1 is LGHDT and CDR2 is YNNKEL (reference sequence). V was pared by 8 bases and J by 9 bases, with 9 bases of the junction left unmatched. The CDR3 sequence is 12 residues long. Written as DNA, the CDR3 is TGTGCCAGCCGCCGGGACAGAGGCAGCTACACCTTC. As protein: CASRRDRGSYTF.

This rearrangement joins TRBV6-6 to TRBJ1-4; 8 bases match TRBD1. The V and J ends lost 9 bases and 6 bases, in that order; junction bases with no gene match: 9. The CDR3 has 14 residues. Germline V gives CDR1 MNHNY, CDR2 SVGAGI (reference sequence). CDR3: CASQDRGGDEKLFF. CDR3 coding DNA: TGTGCCAGTCAAGACAGGGGTGGCGATGAAAAACTGTTTTTT.

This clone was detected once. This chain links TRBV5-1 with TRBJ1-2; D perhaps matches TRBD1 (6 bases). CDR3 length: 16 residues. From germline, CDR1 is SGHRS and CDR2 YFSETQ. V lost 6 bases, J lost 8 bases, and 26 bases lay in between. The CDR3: CASTPIPDSGVWGYTF. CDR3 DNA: TGCGCCAGCACCCCCATACCGGACAGTGGAGTGTGGGGCTACACCTTC.

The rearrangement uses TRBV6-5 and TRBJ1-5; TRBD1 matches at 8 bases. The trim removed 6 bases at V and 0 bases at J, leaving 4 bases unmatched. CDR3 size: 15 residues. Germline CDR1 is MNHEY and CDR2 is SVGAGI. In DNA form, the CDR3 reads TGTGCCAGCAGCTCCGACAGGGGTAGCAATCAGCCCCAGCATTTT. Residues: CASSSDRGSNQPQHF.

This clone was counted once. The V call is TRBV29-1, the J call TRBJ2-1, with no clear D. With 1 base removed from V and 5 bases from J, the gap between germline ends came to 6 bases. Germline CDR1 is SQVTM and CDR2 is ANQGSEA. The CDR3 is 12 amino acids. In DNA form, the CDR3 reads TGCAGCGTTGAAGGTCAGCACAATGAGCAGTTCTTC. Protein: CSVEGQHNEQFF.

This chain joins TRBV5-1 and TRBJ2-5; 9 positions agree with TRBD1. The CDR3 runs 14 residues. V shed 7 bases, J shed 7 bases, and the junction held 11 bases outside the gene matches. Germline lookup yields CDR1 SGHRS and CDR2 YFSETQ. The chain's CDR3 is CASADGTGTGTQYF. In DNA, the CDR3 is TGCGCCAGCGCTGACGGGACAGGGACGGGGACCCAGTACTTC.

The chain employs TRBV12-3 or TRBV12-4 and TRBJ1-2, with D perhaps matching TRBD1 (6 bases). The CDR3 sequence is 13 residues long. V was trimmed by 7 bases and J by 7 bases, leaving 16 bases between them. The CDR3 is CASTPPGAGGYTF. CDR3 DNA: TGTGCCAGCACCCCCCCGGGGGCTGGTGGCTACACCTTC.

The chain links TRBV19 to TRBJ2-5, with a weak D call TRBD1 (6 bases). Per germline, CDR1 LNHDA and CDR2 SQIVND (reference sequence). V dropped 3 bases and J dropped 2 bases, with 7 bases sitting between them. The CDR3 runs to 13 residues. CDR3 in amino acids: CASSITGQETQYF. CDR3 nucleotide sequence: TGTGCCAGTAGTATTACAGGGCAAGAGACCCAGTACTTC.

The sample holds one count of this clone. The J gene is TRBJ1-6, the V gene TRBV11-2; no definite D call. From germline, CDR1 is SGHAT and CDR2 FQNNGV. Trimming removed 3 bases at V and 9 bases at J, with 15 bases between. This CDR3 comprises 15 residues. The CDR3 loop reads CASSLLREKGSPLHF. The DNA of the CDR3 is TGTGCCAGCAGCTTGCTGAGAGAAAAAGGTTCACCCCTCCACTTT.

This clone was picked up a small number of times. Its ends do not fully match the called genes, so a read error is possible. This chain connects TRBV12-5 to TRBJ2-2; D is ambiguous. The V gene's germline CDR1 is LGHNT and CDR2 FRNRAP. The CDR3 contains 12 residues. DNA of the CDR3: TGTGCTAGTGGCTTGGGCACCGGGGAGCTGTTTTTT. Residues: CASGLGTGELFF.

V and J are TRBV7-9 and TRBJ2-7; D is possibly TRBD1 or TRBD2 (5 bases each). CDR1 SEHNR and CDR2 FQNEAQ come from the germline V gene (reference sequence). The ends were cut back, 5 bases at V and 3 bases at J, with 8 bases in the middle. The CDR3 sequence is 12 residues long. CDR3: CASSGGGYEQYF. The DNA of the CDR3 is TGTGCCAGCAGCGGTGGGGGCTACGAGCAGTACTTC.

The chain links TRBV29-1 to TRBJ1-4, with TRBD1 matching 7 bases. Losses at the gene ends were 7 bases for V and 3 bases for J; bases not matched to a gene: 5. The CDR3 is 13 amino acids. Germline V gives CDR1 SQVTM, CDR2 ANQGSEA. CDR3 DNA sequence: TGCAGCGCACAGGGGTGGTCTAATGAAAAACTGTTTTTT. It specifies CSAQGWSNEKLFF.

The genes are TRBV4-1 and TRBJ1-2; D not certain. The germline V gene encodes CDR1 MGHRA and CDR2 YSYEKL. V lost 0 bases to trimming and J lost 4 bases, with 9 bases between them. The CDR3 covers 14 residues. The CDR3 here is CASSQDPAGYGYTF. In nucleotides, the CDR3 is TGCGCCAGCAGCCAAGATCCGGCAGGCTATGGCTACACCTTC.

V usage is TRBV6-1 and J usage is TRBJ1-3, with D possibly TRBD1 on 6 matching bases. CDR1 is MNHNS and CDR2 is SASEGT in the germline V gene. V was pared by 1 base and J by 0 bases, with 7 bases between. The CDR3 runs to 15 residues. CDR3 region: CASSEGGPSGNTIYF. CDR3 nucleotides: TGTGCCAGCAGTGAAGGGGGGCCCTCTGGAAACACCATATATTTT.

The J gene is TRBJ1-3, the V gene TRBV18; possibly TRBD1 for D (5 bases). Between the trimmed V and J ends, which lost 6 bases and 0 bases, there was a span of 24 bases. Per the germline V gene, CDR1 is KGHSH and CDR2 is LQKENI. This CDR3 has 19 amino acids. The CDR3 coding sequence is TGTGCCAGCTCCCCTACCTCCCGCTCGACAGTTAGCTCTGGAAACACCATATATTTT. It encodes CASSPTSRSTVSSGNTIYF.

CDR3 amino acids: CASSMADRGHQPQHF. In DNA form, the CDR3 reads TGTGCCAGTAGTATGGCGGACAGGGGGCATCAGCCCCAGCATTTT. V is TRBV19 and J is TRBJ1-5, with 11 bases fitting TRBD1. CDR3 length: 15 residues. J gave up 5 bases and V 3 bases, and 3 bases lay outside the gene matches. Germline lookup yields CDR1 LNHDA and CDR2 SQIVND (reference sequence). Full variable domain (outside the CDR3, taken from reference TRBV19 and TRBJ1-5): DGGITQSPKYLFRKEGQNVTLSCEQNLNHDAMYWYRQDPGQGLRLIYYSQIVNDFQKGDIAEGYSVSREKKESFPLTVTSAQKNPTAFYLCASSMADRGHQPQHFGDGTRLSIL.

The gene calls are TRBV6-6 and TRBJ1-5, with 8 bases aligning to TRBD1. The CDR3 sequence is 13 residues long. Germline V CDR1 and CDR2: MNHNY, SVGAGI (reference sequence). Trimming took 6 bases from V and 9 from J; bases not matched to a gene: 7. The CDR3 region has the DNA TGTGCCAGCAGACCGGACAGGGCTCGGCCCCAGCATTTT. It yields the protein CASRPDRARPQHF.

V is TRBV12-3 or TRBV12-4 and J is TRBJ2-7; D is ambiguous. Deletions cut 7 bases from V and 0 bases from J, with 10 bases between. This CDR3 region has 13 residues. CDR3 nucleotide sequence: TGTGCCAGCACCCCGCAGAACTCCTACGAGCAGTACTTC. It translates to CASTPQNSYEQYF.

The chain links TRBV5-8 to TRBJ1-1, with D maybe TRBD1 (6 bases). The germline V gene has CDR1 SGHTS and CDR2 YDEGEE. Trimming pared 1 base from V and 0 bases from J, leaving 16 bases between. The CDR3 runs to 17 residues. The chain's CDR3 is CASSLRDRLLMNTEAFF. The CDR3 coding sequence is TGTGCCAGCAGCTTGCGAGACAGGCTGCTCATGAACACTGAAGCTTTCTTT.

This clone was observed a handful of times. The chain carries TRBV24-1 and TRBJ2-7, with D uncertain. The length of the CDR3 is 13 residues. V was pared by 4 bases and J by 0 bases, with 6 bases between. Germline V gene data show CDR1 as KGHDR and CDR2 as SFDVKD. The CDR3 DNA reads TGTGCCACCAGTGACCGTTACTCCTACGAGCAGTACTTC. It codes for CATSDRYSYEQYF.

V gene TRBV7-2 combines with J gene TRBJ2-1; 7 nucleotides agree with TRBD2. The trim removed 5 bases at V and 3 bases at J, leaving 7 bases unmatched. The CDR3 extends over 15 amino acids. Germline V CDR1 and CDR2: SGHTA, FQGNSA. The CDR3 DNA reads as TGTGCCAGCAGCCTCGGGCGGGGGAGCTACAATGAGCAGTTCTTC. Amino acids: CASSLGRGSYNEQFF.

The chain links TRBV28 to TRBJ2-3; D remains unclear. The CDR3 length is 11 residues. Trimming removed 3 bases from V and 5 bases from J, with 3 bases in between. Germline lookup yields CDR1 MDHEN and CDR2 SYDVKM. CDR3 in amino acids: CASSLRDTQYF. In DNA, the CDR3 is TGTGCCAGCAGTTTGAGAGATACGCAGTATTTT.

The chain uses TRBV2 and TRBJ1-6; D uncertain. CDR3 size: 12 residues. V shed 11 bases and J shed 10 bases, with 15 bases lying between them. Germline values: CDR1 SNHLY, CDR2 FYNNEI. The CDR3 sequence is CAAGTGFSPLHF. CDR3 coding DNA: TGTGCCGCCGGTACGGGATTCTCACCCCTCCACTTT.

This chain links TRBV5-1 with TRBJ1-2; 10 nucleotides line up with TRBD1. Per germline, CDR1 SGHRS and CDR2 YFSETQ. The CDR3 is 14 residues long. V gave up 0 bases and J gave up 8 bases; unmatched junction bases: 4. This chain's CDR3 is CASSLDWTGGGYTF. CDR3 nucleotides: TGCGCCAGCAGCTTGGACTGGACAGGGGGAGGCTACACCTTC.

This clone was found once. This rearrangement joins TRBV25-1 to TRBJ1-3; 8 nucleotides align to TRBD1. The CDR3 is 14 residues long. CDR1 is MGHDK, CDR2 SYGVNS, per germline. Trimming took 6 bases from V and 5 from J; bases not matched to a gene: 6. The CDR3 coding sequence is TGTGCCAGCAGCCAACAGGGGGAAAGAAACACCATATATTTT. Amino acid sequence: CASSQQGERNTIYF.

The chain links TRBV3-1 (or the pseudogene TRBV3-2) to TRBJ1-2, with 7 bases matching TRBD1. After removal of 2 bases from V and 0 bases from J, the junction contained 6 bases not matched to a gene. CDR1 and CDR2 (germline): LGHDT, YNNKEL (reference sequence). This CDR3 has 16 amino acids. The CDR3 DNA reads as TGTGCCAGCAGCCAAAGGACAGGACCAGCTAACTATGGCTACACCTTC. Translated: CASSQRTGPANYGYTF.

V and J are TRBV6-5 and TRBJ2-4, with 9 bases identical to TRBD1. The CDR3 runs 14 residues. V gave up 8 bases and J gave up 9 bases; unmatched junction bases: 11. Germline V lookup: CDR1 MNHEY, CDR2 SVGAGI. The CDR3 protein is CASATGQGQSIQYF. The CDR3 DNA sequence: TGTGCCAGCGCTACTGGACAGGGGCAAAGCATTCAGTACTTC.

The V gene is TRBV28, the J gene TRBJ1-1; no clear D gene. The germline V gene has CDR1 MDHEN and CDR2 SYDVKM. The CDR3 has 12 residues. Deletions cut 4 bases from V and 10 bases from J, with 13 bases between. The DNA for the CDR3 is TGTGCCAGCAGTTCCACTCTGGGAAGAGCTTTCTTT. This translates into CASSSTLGRAFF. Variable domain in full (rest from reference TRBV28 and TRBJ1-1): DVKVTQSSRYLVKRTGEKVFLECVQDMDHENMFWYRQDPGLGLRLIYFSYDVKMKEKGDIPEGYSVSREKKERFSLILESASTNQTSMYLCASSSTLGRAFFGQGTRLTVV.

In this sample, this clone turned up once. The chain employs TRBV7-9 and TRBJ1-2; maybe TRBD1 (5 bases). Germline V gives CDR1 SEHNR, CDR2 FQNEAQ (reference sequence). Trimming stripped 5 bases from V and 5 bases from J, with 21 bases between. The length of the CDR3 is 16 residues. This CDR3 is CASSGRDSTAKYGYTF. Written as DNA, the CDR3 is TGTGCCAGCAGCGGTCGGGACTCTACAGCCAAATATGGCTACACCTTC.